A selection of T cell receptor beta chains follows, all from one sample in a study of cytomegalovirus exposure and HLA in healthy donors. The repertoire was sequenced with immunoSEQ multiplex PCR; TCRdb's copy has only in-frame clones and lacks some. The sample has about 97,000 clones, less than 80% seen once. The sample consisted of PBMCs. The source of these receptors is a man aged 40-49 years in good health and CMV-seronegative. Both conserved end residues are trimmed from each CDR3. A D gene is named only where the DNA matches it firmly.

d_call j_call v_call cdr3_aa
TRBD1 TRBJ1-3 TRBV28 ASSGQALTGNTIY
TRBD1 TRBJ1-2 TRBV18 ASSPTGDGYT
NA TRBJ2-5 TRBV6-1 ASRKRERGETQY
TRBD1 TRBJ2-1 TRBV7-3 ASSSNVMAGGEQF
NA TRBJ1-3 TRBV4-1 ASSLVEVSGNTIY
TRBD1 TRBJ1-4 TRBV7-3 ASSPDRGKEKLF
NA TRBJ1-6 TRBV4-2 ASSQGGGPNNSPLH
NA TRBJ1-2 TRBV27 ASSLRAANYGYT
TRBD1 TRBJ1-2 TRBV6-5 ASRNRQGGGYT
TRBD1 TRBJ1-2 TRBV19 ASSIRTGDNYGYT
TRBD1 TRBJ1-4 TRBV28 ASSSMDRGGEKLF
NA TRBJ2-5 TRBV11-3 ASSLGAKETQY
TRBD2 TRBJ2-5 TRBV28 ASSGRGGPVPQETQY
NA TRBJ1-1 TRBV6-1 ASNPTVNTEAF
TRBD2 TRBJ2-1 TRBV10-3 AIIKTSGVDNEQF
TRBD1 TRBJ2-2 TRBV11-1 ASIHRGQNTGELF
NA TRBJ1-1 TRBV7-9 ASSLRGNTEAF
NA TRBJ2-7 TRBV18 ASSPSTGPYEQY
NA TRBJ2-3 TRBV21-1 ASTLGHPSQQGYTQY
NA TRBJ1-5 TRBV23-1 ASSQDPRERDQPQH
NA TRBJ1-2 TRBV27 ASSLGASYGYT
TRBD1 TRBJ1-1 TRBV5-1 ASSSIQGMNTEAF
TRBD2 TRBJ2-2 TRBV6-1 ASSQTSVAGELF
NA TRBJ2-2 TRBV7-9 ASSLALTGELF
NA TRBJ1-2 TRBV15 ATKERVSDYGYT
TRBD1 TRBJ1-5 TRBV10-3 AISESGRGQGAGNQPQH
TRBD1 TRBJ1-4 TRBV30 AWGPGTADEKLF
NA TRBJ2-2 TRBV19 ASRFGGAFGELF
NA TRBJ2-5 TRBV5-1 ASSSGHPETQY
NA TRBJ1-6 TRBV18 ASSPPGGTNSPLH
NA TRBJ1-1 TRBV19 ASSIKGDTEAF
TRBD1 TRBJ1-1 TRBV6-5 ASFEGGLAEAF
TRBD1 TRBJ2-5 TRBV9 ASSLQGKETQY
TRBD1 TRBJ1-2 TRBV7-9 ASSLMGQGAQGYT
TRBD2 TRBJ2-2 TRBV5-1 ASSGTSASNTGELF
TRBD1 TRBJ1-1 TRBV9 ASSVVGTGTEAF
TRBD2 TRBJ2-3 TRBV5-1 ASSFGGLGTDTQY